These T cell receptor beta chains were read from a single sample in a study of cytomegalovirus exposure and HLA in healthy donors. The protocol was immunoSEQ multiplex PCR, while the TCRdb copy is restricted to in-frame clones and leaves out a portion. The sample includes about 130,000 clones, roughly 80% of them seen just once. Sequencing was carried out using PBMCs. The receptors were sampled from a woman in her thirties or forties in good health and CMV-seropositive. CDR3s include the opening cysteine and the closing phenylalanine or tryptophan. The D gene is left open where the match is weak. Expanded clones get a size class; other rows say once, few or many, or leave the size out.

cdr3_aa: CAISGGLALIYEQYF
cdr3_nt: TGTGCCATCAGTGGGGGACTAGCCCTGATCTACGAGCAGTACTTC
d_call: TRBD2
j_call: TRBJ2-7
clone_size: NA
v_call: TRBV10-3

cdr3_aa: CASRHRELDNSPLHF
cdr3_nt: TGCGCCAGCAGACATCGGGAGCTGGATAATTCACCCCTCCACTTT
d_call: NA
j_call: TRBJ1-6
clone_size: NA
v_call: TRBV5-1

cdr3_aa: CASSPRRTSWAEQYF
cdr3_nt: TGTGCCAGCAGCCCACGCAGGACTAGTTGGGCCGAGCAGTACTTC
d_call: TRBD2
j_call: TRBJ2-7
clone_size: NA
v_call: TRBV7-2

cdr3_aa: CASSSGQGGAFF
cdr3_nt: TGTGCCAGCAGTTCAGGACAGGGGGGAGCTTTCTTT
d_call: TRBD1
j_call: TRBJ1-1
clone_size: few
v_call: TRBV6-5

cdr3_aa: CASTQPGTGGYNEKLFF
cdr3_nt: TGTGCCAGTACCCAACCGGGGACAGGGGGCTATAATGAAAAACTGTTTTTT
d_call: TRBD1
j_call: TRBJ1-4
clone_size: few
v_call: TRBV28

cdr3_aa: CASMSGKAGFYEQYF
cdr3_nt: TGTGCCAGCATGTCGGGGAAGGCGGGGTTTTACGAGCAGTACTTC
d_call: NA
j_call: TRBJ2-7
clone_size: NA
v_call: TRBV6-5

cdr3_aa: CASRDREGSEETQYF
cdr3_nt: TGTGCCAGCAGGGACAGGGAGGGGAGTGAGGAGACCCAGTACTTC
d_call: NA
j_call: TRBJ2-5
clone_size: NA
v_call: TRBV7-3

cdr3_aa: CASSRSGSSYNEQFF
cdr3_nt: TGTGCCAGCAGCCGTAGCGGTAGCTCCTACAATGAGCAGTTCTTC
d_call: NA
j_call: TRBJ2-1
clone_size: NA
v_call: TRBV7-9

cdr3_aa: CASSRRTGQGEKLFF
cdr3_nt: TGCGCCAGCAGCCGCCGGACTGGACAGGGGGAAAAACTGTTTTTT
d_call: TRBD1
j_call: TRBJ1-4
clone_size: once
v_call: TRBV5-1

cdr3_aa: CASSNHRDRHSSGNTIYF
cdr3_nt: TGTGCCAGCAGCAACCACCGGGACAGACACAGCTCTGGAAACACCATATATTTT
d_call: TRBD1
j_call: TRBJ1-3
clone_size: NA
v_call: TRBV7-3

cdr3_aa: CASSSRGRTLLLNYGYTF
cdr3_nt: TGTGCCAGCAGCTCCAGGGGGAGGACACTTCTCCTTAACTATGGCTACACCTTC
d_call: TRBD1
j_call: TRBJ1-2
clone_size: NA
v_call: TRBV7-8

cdr3_aa: CASSQARGGRNSPLHF
cdr3_nt: TGTGCCAGCAGCCAAGCACGGGGAGGGAGGAATTCACCCCTCCACTTT
d_call: NA
j_call: TRBJ1-6
clone_size: once
v_call: TRBV4-2

cdr3_aa: CASSFRGVGETQYF
cdr3_nt: TGTGCCAGCAGCTTCCGGGGGGTGGGGGAGACCCAGTACTTC
d_call: TRBD2
j_call: TRBJ2-5
clone_size: NA
v_call: TRBV7-2

cdr3_aa: CASSELLGGEQFF
cdr3_nt: TGTGCCAGCAGTGAACTTCTAGGGGGTGAGCAGTTCTTC
d_call: NA
j_call: TRBJ2-1
clone_size: few
v_call: TRBV6-4

cdr3_aa: CASSLVGRGARGYTF
cdr3_nt: TGTGCCAGCAGCTTAGTAGGACGGGGGGCGCGGGGCTACACCTTC
d_call: NA
j_call: TRBJ1-2
clone_size: few
v_call: TRBV11-2

cdr3_aa: CASSFGQLNEQFF
cdr3_nt: TGTGCCAGCAGTTTCGGACAGCTCAATGAGCAGTTCTTC
d_call: NA
j_call: TRBJ2-1
clone_size: NA
v_call: TRBV6-6

cdr3_aa: CAWSQAGGGDTQYF
cdr3_nt: TGTGCCTGGAGTCAAGCGGGGGGTGGAGATACGCAGTATTTT
d_call: TRBD2
j_call: TRBJ2-3
clone_size: NA
v_call: TRBV30

cdr3_aa: CASSRRTDRQETQYF
cdr3_nt: TGTGCCAGCAGTCGTAGGACAGACCGTCAAGAGACCCAGTACTTC
d_call: NA
j_call: TRBJ2-5
clone_size: NA
v_call: TRBV2

cdr3_aa: CASSMTGGNQPQHF
cdr3_nt: TGTGCCAGTAGCATGACAGGGGGCAATCAGCCCCAGCATTTT
d_call: TRBD1
j_call: TRBJ1-5
clone_size: NA
v_call: TRBV19

cdr3_aa: CASSRGTSGGEQYF
cdr3_nt: TGTGCCAGCTCACGGGGGACTAGCGGGGGCGAGCAGTACTTC
d_call: TRBD2
j_call: TRBJ2-7
clone_size: NA
v_call: TRBV18

cdr3_aa: CASRPPSGTEAFF
cdr3_nt: TGTGCCAGCAGGCCCCCGTCGGGGACTGAAGCTTTCTTT
d_call: NA
j_call: TRBJ1-1
clone_size: NA
v_call: TRBV28

cdr3_aa: CASIGPRGLRASYGYTF
cdr3_nt: TGTGCCAGTATCGGTCCCAGGGGATTACGGGCCTCCTATGGCTACACCTTC
d_call: NA
j_call: TRBJ1-2
clone_size: NA
v_call: TRBV19

cdr3_aa: CASTPRTSGDNEQFF
cdr3_nt: TGTGCCAGCACCCCCCGGACTAGCGGGGACAATGAGCAGTTCTTC
d_call: TRBD2
j_call: TRBJ2-1
clone_size: NA
v_call: TRBV6-1

cdr3_aa: CASSLSQGPNEKLFF
cdr3_nt: TGTGCCAGCTCACTATCACAGGGGCCTAATGAAAAACTGTTTTTT
d_call: TRBD1
j_call: TRBJ1-4
clone_size: NA
v_call: TRBV18

cdr3_aa: CASSPEIGAGNYGYTF
cdr3_nt: TGTGCCAGCAGCCCCGAAATTGGGGCGGGAAACTATGGCTACACCTTC
d_call: NA
j_call: TRBJ1-2
clone_size: NA
v_call: TRBV7-9

cdr3_aa: CASSSWTAKSLEQYF
cdr3_nt: TGTGCCAGCAGTTCTTGGACAGCTAAGTCCCTCGAGCAGTACTTC
d_call: NA
j_call: TRBJ2-7
clone_size: NA
v_call: TRBV28

cdr3_aa: CASSSRRGFGDTQYF
cdr3_nt: TGTGCCAGCAGCTCTAGGCGCGGATTCGGAGATACGCAGTATTTT
d_call: NA
j_call: TRBJ2-3
clone_size: NA
v_call: TRBV7-6

cdr3_aa: CASSQDSQGGLSIQYF
cdr3_nt: TGCGCCAGCAGCCAAGATTCTCAGGGGGGATTATCCATTCAGTACTTC
d_call: NA
j_call: TRBJ2-4
clone_size: NA
v_call: TRBV4-3

cdr3_aa: CASTPDRGGGNQPQHF
cdr3_nt: TGTGCCAGCACCCCGGACAGGGGAGGAGGAAATCAGCCCCAGCATTTT
d_call: TRBD1
j_call: TRBJ1-5
clone_size: NA
v_call: TRBV7-2

cdr3_aa: CVRSLGPRGNTEAFF
cdr3_nt: TGTGTCAGAAGCTTAGGGCCCAGGGGGAACACTGAAGCTTTCTTT
d_call: NA
j_call: TRBJ1-1
clone_size: NA
v_call: TRBV7-5

cdr3_aa: CASSPLPGQLSTDTQYF
cdr3_nt: TGTGCCAGCAGTCCACTCCCGGGACAGCTTTCCACAGATACGCAGTATTTT
d_call: TRBD1
j_call: TRBJ2-3
clone_size: NA
v_call: TRBV28

cdr3_aa: CASSLRTLAIPGELLF
cdr3_nt: TGTGCCAGCAGCTTAAGGACCTTAGCGATCCCCGGGGAGCTGCTTTTT
d_call: NA
j_call: TRBJ2-2
clone_size: NA
v_call: TRBV7-6

cdr3_aa: CASSLSPSYGYTF
cdr3_nt: TGCGCCAGCAGCTTATCCCCCTCCTATGGCTACACCTTC
d_call: NA
j_call: TRBJ1-2
clone_size: few
v_call: TRBV5-1

cdr3_aa: CASSTQGASSYEQYF
cdr3_nt: TGTGCCAGCAGCACGCAGGGGGCTAGCTCCTACGAGCAGTACTTC
d_call: TRBD1
j_call: TRBJ2-7
clone_size: NA
v_call: TRBV7-2

cdr3_aa: CASSIEAISNQPQHF
cdr3_nt: TGTGCCAGTAGTATCGAGGCTATAAGCAATCAGCCCCAGCATTTT
d_call: NA
j_call: TRBJ1-5
clone_size: once
v_call: TRBV19

cdr3_aa: CSVQRGLSTDTQYF
cdr3_nt: TGCAGCGTCCAGCGGGGGCTTAGCACAGATACGCAGTATTTT
d_call: TRBD2
j_call: TRBJ2-3
clone_size: NA
v_call: TRBV29-1

cdr3_aa: CASSPTDRKGGYTF
cdr3_nt: TGTGCCAGCAGCCCCACGGACAGGAAGGGAGGCTACACCTTC
d_call: TRBD1
j_call: TRBJ1-2
clone_size: NA
v_call: TRBV16

cdr3_aa: CASSEIGGAAYEQYF
cdr3_nt: TGTGCCAGCAGTGAAATCGGTGGGGCCGCCTACGAGCAGTACTTC
d_call: NA
j_call: TRBJ2-7
clone_size: NA
v_call: TRBV6-1

cdr3_aa: CASSETGRGAFF
cdr3_nt: TGTGCCAGCAGTGAAACGGGCAGGGGGGCTTTCTTT
d_call: TRBD1
j_call: TRBJ1-1
clone_size: NA
v_call: TRBV2

cdr3_aa: CASSVEGAGYEQYF
cdr3_nt: TGTGCCAGCAGCGTAGAGGGGGCGGGTTACGAGCAGTACTTC
d_call: TRBD1
j_call: TRBJ2-7
clone_size: NA
v_call: TRBV9

cdr3_aa: CASSVGGQGFDQPQHF
cdr3_nt: TGTGCCAGCAGCGTAGGGGGACAGGGCTTCGATCAGCCCCAGCATTTT
d_call: TRBD1
j_call: TRBJ1-5
clone_size: NA
v_call: TRBV9

cdr3_aa: CASSPLVAGDYEQYF
cdr3_nt: TGTGCCAGCAGCCCTTTAGTAGCGGGAGACTACGAGCAGTACTTC
d_call: TRBD2
j_call: TRBJ2-7
clone_size: NA
v_call: TRBV14

cdr3_aa: CSASAGTGLGEQFF
cdr3_nt: TGCAGCGCCTCCGCCGGGACAGGGTTGGGTGAGCAGTTCTTC
d_call: TRBD1
j_call: TRBJ2-1
clone_size: NA
v_call: TRBV29-1

cdr3_aa: CASSLVRQGARDEQYF
cdr3_nt: TGTGCCAGCAGCTTAGTTCGACAGGGGGCGAGGGACGAGCAGTACTTC
d_call: TRBD1
j_call: TRBJ2-7
clone_size: NA
v_call: TRBV7-8

cdr3_aa: CASARKTQYF
cdr3_nt: TGTGCCAGCGCCAGAAAGACCCAGTACTTC
d_call: NA
j_call: TRBJ2-5
clone_size: NA
v_call: TRBV28

cdr3_aa: CASSESEGRAGEKLFF
cdr3_nt: TGCGCCAGCAGTGAGTCAGAAGGCAGGGCAGGTGAAAAACTGTTTTTT
d_call: NA
j_call: TRBJ1-4
clone_size: NA
v_call: TRBV10-2

cdr3_aa: CASSIRPGTGTLADTQYF
cdr3_nt: TGCGCCAGCAGCATACGTCCTGGGACAGGGACGTTGGCAGATACGCAGTATTTT
d_call: TRBD1
j_call: TRBJ2-3
clone_size: once
v_call: TRBV5-1

cdr3_aa: CASSLALVNEQFF
cdr3_nt: TGTGCCAGCAGCTTGGCCCTAGTTAATGAGCAGTTCTTC
d_call: NA
j_call: TRBJ2-1
clone_size: NA
v_call: TRBV5-4

cdr3_aa: CASSYSREETQYF
cdr3_nt: TGTGCCAGCAGTTACTCGCGGGAAGAGACCCAGTACTTC
d_call: NA
j_call: TRBJ2-5
clone_size: NA
v_call: TRBV6-5

cdr3_aa: CASSTGQTNEKLFF
cdr3_nt: TGTGCCAGCAGTACGGGACAAACTAATGAAAAACTGTTTTTT
d_call: NA
j_call: TRBJ1-4
clone_size: NA
v_call: TRBV2